The T cell receptor (beta chain) under discussion was sequenced for a study of T-cell memory formation after mild COVID-19. Overall study: There were largely donor-specific TCR clusters.

Germline lookup yields CDR1 SGHDN and CDR2 FVKESK. This CDR3 contains 14 residues. V was cut by 0 bases and J by 4 bases, with 6 bases left in between. Concerning this clonotype: Its antigen remains unidentified.

A single record per CDR3 protein comes from TCRdb applying MiXCR to the 5' RACE reads. The data show around 300,000 distinct CDR3 sequences, more than 15% seen once. General study points: Later expanders leaned CD4+, whereas clones that contracted between day 15 and 85 were balanced CD4/CD8.

The chain has TRBV14 and TRBJ1-4; D is unclear. The clonotype was recovered from a man younger than 35 who had mild COVID-19 (a few samples of this study predate the infection). Cell type and time point are not known. The sample consisted of PBMCs or a T cell subset sorted from them (not recorded which). The DNA of the CDR3 is TGTGCCAGCAGCCAAGAGGGATTTAATGAAAAACTGTTTTTT. Protein: CASSQEGFNEKLFF.